This T cell receptor beta chain emerged from a study of shared clonotypes between healthy human individuals. About the research overall: Per donor, three plates held CD4 naive cells, three held CD4 memory, two held CD8 naive and one held CD8 memory.

Subsets obtained from CD4+ cells comprised CD45RA+ naive and CD45RA-negative memory cells. Trimming removed 3 bases at V and 0 bases at J, with 6 bases between. The length of the CDR3 is 14 residues. Germline lookup yields CDR1 LNHDA and CDR2 SQIVND (reference sequence). Comment on this clone: Its antigen is still unknown.

Study findings and constraints: How much donors shared clonotypes was expected to be affected by sequencing depth. Rarefaction curves obtained for sorted subsets showed sequencing incomplete despite large depth.

Assay: immunoSEQ multiplex PCR; the TCRdb copy retains only in-frame clones and omits some. The data contain about 600,000 clones, around 97% of them singletons. Sequenced sample: naive CD4+ T cells sorted from blood. Subset in this sample: CD45RA+ positively selected. The clonotype was recovered from a woman aged 25-40 years in good health. This rearrangement joins TRBV19 to TRBJ1-5, with unresolved D. CDR3 sequence (DNA): TGTGCCAGTAGTATGAGAAATAGCAATCAGCCCCAGCATTTT. Protein sequence: CASSMRNSNQPQHF. Combining the CDR3 with reference TRBV19 and TRBJ1-5 gives the whole variable domain DGGITQSPKYLFRKEGQNVTLSCEQNLNHDAMYWYRQDPGQGLRLIYYSQIVNDFQKGDIAEGYSVSREKKESFPLTVTSAQKNPTAFYLCASSMRNSNQPQHFGDGTRLSIL.